This entry concerns a single T cell receptor beta chain. What it recognizes is unknown. These data come from a study of memory CD4+ T cells and cytomegalovirus serostatus. Findings and limits, study-wide: Suggested: most of the CMV-linked TCR signature lies in CD4+ memory cells. CMV serostatus prediction reached median AUC roughly 0.95, or 0.91 with US-trained model.

The sort gate was single viable CD3+CD4+CD8-CD45RO+ cells for memory CD4+ T cells. Serum IgG to CMV pp150, pp28, p38 and p52 defined serostatus. Profiled with immunoSEQ multiplex PCR; TCRdb holds only in-frame clones, not every one. The table has under 85,000 clones, roughly three quarters seen once. The sequence came from an adult in good health and CMV-seropositive. Sample: memory CD4+ T cells from blood.

The CDR3 region has the DNA TGCGCCAGCAGCTTGGGAGGGGGCGGTATCTATGGCTACACCTTC. As protein: CASSLGGGGIYGYTF. V usage is TRBV5-1 and J usage is TRBJ1-2; 7 bases match TRBD1. CDR3 length: 15 amino acids. Germline V gives CDR1 SGHRS, CDR2 YFSETQ. Trimming at V came to 0 bases and at J to 4 bases, leaving 6 bases not matched to a gene.